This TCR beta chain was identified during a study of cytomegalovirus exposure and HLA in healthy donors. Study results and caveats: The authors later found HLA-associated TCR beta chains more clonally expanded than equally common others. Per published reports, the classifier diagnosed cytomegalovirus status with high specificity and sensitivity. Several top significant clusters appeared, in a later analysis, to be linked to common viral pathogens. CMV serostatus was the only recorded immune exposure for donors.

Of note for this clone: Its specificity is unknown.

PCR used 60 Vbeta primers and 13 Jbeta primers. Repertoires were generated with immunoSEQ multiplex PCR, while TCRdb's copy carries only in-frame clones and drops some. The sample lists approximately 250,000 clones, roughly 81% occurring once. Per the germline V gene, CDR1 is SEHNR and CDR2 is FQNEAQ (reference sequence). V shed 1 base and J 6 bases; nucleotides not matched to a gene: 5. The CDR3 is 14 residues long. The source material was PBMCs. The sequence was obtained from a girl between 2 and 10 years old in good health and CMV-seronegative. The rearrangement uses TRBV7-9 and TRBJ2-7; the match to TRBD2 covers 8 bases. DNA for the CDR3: TGTGCCAGCAGCTTAGGGACTAGCAGATCCGAGCAGTACTTC. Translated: CASSLGTSRSEQYF. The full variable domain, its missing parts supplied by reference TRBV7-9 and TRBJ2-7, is DTGVSQNPRHKITKRGQNVTFRCDPISEHNRLYWYRQTLGQGPEFLTYFQNEAQLEKSRLLSDRFSAERPKGSFSTLEIQRTEQGDSAMYLCASSLGTSRSEQYFGPGTRLTVT.